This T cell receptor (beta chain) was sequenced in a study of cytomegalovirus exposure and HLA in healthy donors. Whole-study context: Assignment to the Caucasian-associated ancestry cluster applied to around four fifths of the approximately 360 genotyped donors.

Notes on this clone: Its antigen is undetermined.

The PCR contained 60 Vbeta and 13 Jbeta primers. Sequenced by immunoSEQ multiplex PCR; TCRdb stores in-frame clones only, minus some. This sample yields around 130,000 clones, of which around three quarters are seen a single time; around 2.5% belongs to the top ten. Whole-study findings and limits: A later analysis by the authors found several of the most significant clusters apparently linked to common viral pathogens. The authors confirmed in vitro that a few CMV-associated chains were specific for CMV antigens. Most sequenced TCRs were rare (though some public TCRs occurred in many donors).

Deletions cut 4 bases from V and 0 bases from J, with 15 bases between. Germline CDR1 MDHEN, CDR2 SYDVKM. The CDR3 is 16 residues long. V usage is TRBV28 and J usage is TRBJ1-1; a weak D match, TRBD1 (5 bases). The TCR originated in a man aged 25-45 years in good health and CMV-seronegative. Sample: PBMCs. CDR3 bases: TGTGCCAGCAGTTCAACTCCCGGGACTATGAACACTGAAGCTTTCTTT. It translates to CASSSTPGTMNTEAFF.